This is a list of T cell receptor beta chains from one sample in a study of early T cells in non-severe SARS-CoV-2 infection. TCRdb used MiXCR to reprocess the 5' RACE reads, holding one entry per CDR3 protein. This repertoire shows roughly 80,000 distinct CDR3 sequences, about 14% found once; its top ten account for roughly 3%. The source material was whole blood. These receptors originate from an adult who was a healthcare worker with PCR-confirmed SARS-CoV-2 infection or an uninfected control (not recorded which). Both conserved end residues are part of each CDR3. D genes are given only for firm matches. Rows give clone size only sometimes, using once, few, many, or a class for an expanded clone.

CDR3 DNA: TGTGCCAGCAGCGTTGTTTCGGGTAGCTCCTACAATGAGCAGTTCTTC; CDR3 protein: CASSVVSGSSYNEQFF; D gene: .; J gene: TRBJ2-1; V gene: TRBV9; clone size: .
CDR3 DNA: TGTGCCAGCAGTTTGGGGACTAGCGGGAGTAATGAGCAGTTCTTC; CDR3 protein: CASSLGTSGSNEQFF; D gene: TRBD2; J gene: TRBJ2-1; V gene: TRBV6-5; clone size: .
CDR3 DNA: TGCGCCAGCAGAGAAGTGGGGCAAGAGACCCAGTACTTC; CDR3 protein: CASREVGQETQYF; D gene: .; J gene: TRBJ2-5; V gene: TRBV10-2; clone size: few
CDR3 DNA: TGTGCCAGTAGTACACTAGCGGGAGTCGGTATGAATGAGCAGTTCTTC; CDR3 protein: CASSTLAGVGMNEQFF; D gene: TRBD2; J gene: TRBJ2-1; V gene: TRBV19; clone size: few
CDR3 DNA: TGTGCCAGTAGTCCCACGCGGGAAGAGACCCAGTACTTC; CDR3 protein: CASSPTREETQYF; D gene: .; J gene: TRBJ2-5; V gene: TRBV19; clone size: .
CDR3 DNA: TGTGCCAGCAGTATCACCACAGGGGCCTATGGCTACACCTTC; CDR3 protein: CASSITTGAYGYTF; D gene: TRBD1; J gene: TRBJ1-2; V gene: TRBV27; clone size: .
CDR3 DNA: TGTGCCAGCAGGGGCGGGAGTTGGAATGAGCAGTTCTTC; CDR3 protein: CASRGGSWNEQFF; D gene: TRBD2; J gene: TRBJ2-1; V gene: TRBV7-6; clone size: .
CDR3 DNA: TGCAGCGTTGTTCCGGCAGTAACTAACTATGGCTACACCTTC; CDR3 protein: CSVVPAVTNYGYTF; D gene: .; J gene: TRBJ1-2; V gene: TRBV29-1; clone size: few
CDR3 DNA: TGTGCCAGCTCACCGCGTCAGGGCGAGGGGTATGGTCAGCCCCAGCATTTT; CDR3 protein: CASSPRQGEGYGQPQHF; D gene: .; J gene: TRBJ1-5; V gene: TRBV18; clone size: many
CDR3 DNA: TGTGCTAGCAGCTCTAGGGCAGGGGACGAGCAGTACTTC; CDR3 protein: CASSSRAGDEQYF; D gene: .; J gene: TRBJ2-7; V gene: TRBV7-7; clone size: many
CDR3 DNA: TGTGCCAGCAGCTTATCTTACCGGATGCCCTCTGGGGCCAACGTCCTGACTTTC; CDR3 protein: CASSLSYRMPSGANVLTF; D gene: .; J gene: TRBJ2-6; V gene: TRBV11-2; clone size: few
CDR3 DNA: TGCAGCGTTTACCCAGGGGGTTTCGATGAGCAGTTCTTC; CDR3 protein: CSVYPGGFDEQFF; D gene: TRBD1; J gene: TRBJ2-1; V gene: TRBV29-1; clone size: many
CDR3 DNA: TGTGCCAGCACTGATAACGCTGGCTACACCTTC; CDR3 protein: CASTDNAGYTF; D gene: .; J gene: TRBJ1-2; V gene: TRBV6-2/TRBV6-3; clone size: few
CDR3 DNA: TGTGCCAGCAGCGTAGAAGGGGAGTCACCCCTCCACTTT; CDR3 protein: CASSVEGESPLHF; D gene: .; J gene: TRBJ1-6; V gene: TRBV9; clone size: many
CDR3 DNA: TGTGCCAGCAGTAGTCCGAGGGATACGCAGTATTTT; CDR3 protein: CASSSPRDTQYF; D gene: .; J gene: TRBJ2-3; V gene: TRBV6-1; clone size: .
CDR3 DNA: TGTGCCAGCAGTTTACGGGGATCCACCGGGGAGCTGTTTTTT; CDR3 protein: CASSLRGSTGELFF; D gene: .; J gene: TRBJ2-2; V gene: TRBV6-5; clone size: many
CDR3 DNA: TGTGCCAGCACGGACAGCCGATCTAACTATGGCTACACCTTC; CDR3 protein: CASTDSRSNYGYTF; D gene: .; J gene: TRBJ1-2; V gene: TRBV2; clone size: few
CDR3 DNA: TGTGCCAGCCCCGGGACTAGCGGGAAGAGCACAGATACGCAGTATTTT; CDR3 protein: CASPGTSGKSTDTQYF; D gene: TRBD2; J gene: TRBJ2-3; V gene: TRBV6-1; clone size: .
CDR3 DNA: TGTGCCAGCAGCGTAGCTTCAACAGGGGGCGTCAGATATTTT; CDR3 protein: CASSVASTGGVRYF; D gene: TRBD1; J gene: TRBJ2-3; V gene: TRBV9; clone size: few
CDR3 DNA: TGCAGTGCTAGAGATCTGCGCGAAAAACTGTTTTTT; CDR3 protein: CSARDLREKLFF; D gene: .; J gene: TRBJ1-4; V gene: TRBV20-1; clone size: many
CDR3 DNA: TGTGCCAGCTCACCTGGGGACAGTAGAAACTATGGCTACACCTTC; CDR3 protein: CASSPGDSRNYGYTF; D gene: TRBD1; J gene: TRBJ1-2; V gene: TRBV18; clone size: many
CDR3 DNA: TGCAGCGTTATAGCGGGAGGGCCAGATACGCAGTATTTT; CDR3 protein: CSVIAGGPDTQYF; D gene: TRBD2; J gene: TRBJ2-3; V gene: TRBV29-1; clone size: .
CDR3 DNA: TGTGCCAGCAGTCAAGACAGGGGGGCAGGAAAAAACATTCAGTACTTC; CDR3 protein: CASSQDRGAGKNIQYF; D gene: TRBD1; J gene: TRBJ2-4; V gene: TRBV7-3; clone size: .
CDR3 DNA: TGTGCCAGCAGCTACCGGGACGGCACAGATACGCAGTATTTT; CDR3 protein: CASSYRDGTDTQYF; D gene: .; J gene: TRBJ2-3; V gene: TRBV5-4; clone size: .
CDR3 DNA: TGCAGCGTAGGGGACGGTAACTATGGCTACACCTTC; CDR3 protein: CSVGDGNYGYTF; D gene: .; J gene: TRBJ1-2; V gene: TRBV29-1; clone size: .
CDR3 DNA: TGTGCCAGCAGTTACTCGCACGCCGCGGGAATCTTAGATACGCAGTATTTT; CDR3 protein: CASSYSHAAGILDTQYF; D gene: .; J gene: TRBJ2-3; V gene: TRBV6-5; clone size: .
CDR3 DNA: TGTGCCAGCAGCCCCTGGGTGGCAGCGAACACTGAAGCTTTCTTT; CDR3 protein: CASSPWVAANTEAFF; D gene: .; J gene: TRBJ1-1; V gene: TRBV3-1; clone size: .
CDR3 DNA: TGTGCCAGCAGCTTAGTCCTAGCGACGTACCAAGAGACCCAGTACTTC; CDR3 protein: CASSLVLATYQETQYF; D gene: .; J gene: TRBJ2-5; V gene: TRBV11-3; clone size: few
CDR3 DNA: TGTGCCAACATGAAAATTTTCTCCTACAATGAGCAGTTCTTC; CDR3 protein: CANMKIFSYNEQFF; D gene: .; J gene: TRBJ2-1; V gene: TRBV2; clone size: .
CDR3 DNA: TGTGCCAGCAGTATCGAGGGGGATACGCAGTATTTT; CDR3 protein: CASSIEGDTQYF; D gene: .; J gene: TRBJ2-3; V gene: TRBV7-6; clone size: few
CDR3 DNA: TGCAGCGTTGAAGGGGCCAGGGGGGGCTACGAGCAGTACTTC; CDR3 protein: CSVEGARGGYEQYF; D gene: .; J gene: TRBJ2-7; V gene: TRBV29-1; clone size: .
CDR3 DNA: TGCAGCGTGCTACAGGGACCTGAAGCTTTCTTT; CDR3 protein: CSVLQGPEAFF; D gene: .; J gene: TRBJ1-1; V gene: TRBV29-1; clone size: few
CDR3 DNA: TGTGCCAGCAGTGACGCTACTAGCGGGAGCAATGAGCAGTTCTTC; CDR3 protein: CASSDATSGSNEQFF; D gene: TRBD2; J gene: TRBJ2-1; V gene: TRBV6-4; clone size: many
CDR3 DNA: TGCAGCGTGATAGATCAGGCCGGAGGGGAGACCCAGTACTTC; CDR3 protein: CSVIDQAGGETQYF; D gene: .; J gene: TRBJ2-5; V gene: TRBV29-1; clone size: few
CDR3 DNA: TGTGCCAGCTCACCGCCGGACAGGTCCGGAAACACCATATATTTT; CDR3 protein: CASSPPDRSGNTIYF; D gene: TRBD1; J gene: TRBJ1-3; V gene: TRBV18; clone size: many
CDR3 DNA: TGTGCCAGCAGTTTACGAGAGAACACTGAAGCTTTCTTT; CDR3 protein: CASSLRENTEAFF; D gene: .; J gene: TRBJ1-1; V gene: TRBV12-3/TRBV12-4; clone size: few
CDR3 DNA: TGCAGTGCTAGATACAGCGGGAGTCCCAATGAGCAGTTCTTC; CDR3 protein: CSARYSGSPNEQFF; D gene: TRBD2; J gene: TRBJ2-1; V gene: TRBV20-1; clone size: many
CDR3 DNA: TGTGCCAGCACCCTAATTGGCTTCAGTATGGTACGTCGCACTGAAGCTTTCTTT; CDR3 protein: CASTLIGFSMVRRTEAFF; D gene: .; J gene: TRBJ1-1; V gene: TRBV5-5; clone size: many
CDR3 DNA: TGTGCCAGCAGCTTGGCCGGGTTCGGTCAGCCCCAGCATTTT; CDR3 protein: CASSLAGFGQPQHF; D gene: .; J gene: TRBJ1-5; V gene: TRBV5-6; clone size: .
CDR3 DNA: TGTGCCAGCAGCCTACGACTAGCGGGAGGCCACAATGAGCAGTTCTTC; CDR3 protein: CASSLRLAGGHNEQFF; D gene: TRBD2; J gene: TRBJ2-1; V gene: TRBV11-2; clone size: .